Detailed here is one T cell receptor (beta chain). This specimen belongs to a study of blood T cell repertoires in COVID-19. Study overall: The samples span acute and convalescent COVID-19 from the United States, Italy and Spain. Sources were T cells, B-cell-depleted T cells, or PBMCs; the material itself was cDNA or gDNA.

CDR3 length: 15 amino acids. V lost 4 bases and J lost 14; bases outside the gene matches: 10. The germline gives CDR1 MGHRA, CDR2 YSYEKL. Per the study methods: Amplification from reference gene primers served as the basis for estimated nucleated cell counts. Some clones are missing from TCRdb's copy, which holds only in-frame ones; the method was immunoSEQ multiplex PCR. Clonal size and the V and J genes are those of that table, whereas D and trimming came from the DNA. The sample consists of roughly 80,000 clones, around 90% of them appearing once. The clonotype comes from a woman older than 75 with acute or convalescent COVID-19. The rearrangement uses TRBV4-1 and TRBJ2-1, with 14 bases identical to TRBD2. What was sequenced was peripheral blood. CDR3 in DNA: TGCGCCAGCAGCCCGGGACTAGCGGGAGATGGGTATAAGTTCTTC. Translation: CASSPGLAGDGYKFF.